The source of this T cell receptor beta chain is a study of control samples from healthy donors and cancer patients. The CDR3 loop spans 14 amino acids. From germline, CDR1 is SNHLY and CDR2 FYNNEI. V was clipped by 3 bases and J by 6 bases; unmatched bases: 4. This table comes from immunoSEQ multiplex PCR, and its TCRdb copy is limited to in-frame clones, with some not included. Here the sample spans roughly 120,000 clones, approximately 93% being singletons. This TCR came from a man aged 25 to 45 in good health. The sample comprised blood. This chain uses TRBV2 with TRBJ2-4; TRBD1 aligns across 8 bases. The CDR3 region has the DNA TGTGCCAGCAGTGATTACCAGGGGGCAAACATTCAGTACTTC. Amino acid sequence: CASSDYQGANIQYF.